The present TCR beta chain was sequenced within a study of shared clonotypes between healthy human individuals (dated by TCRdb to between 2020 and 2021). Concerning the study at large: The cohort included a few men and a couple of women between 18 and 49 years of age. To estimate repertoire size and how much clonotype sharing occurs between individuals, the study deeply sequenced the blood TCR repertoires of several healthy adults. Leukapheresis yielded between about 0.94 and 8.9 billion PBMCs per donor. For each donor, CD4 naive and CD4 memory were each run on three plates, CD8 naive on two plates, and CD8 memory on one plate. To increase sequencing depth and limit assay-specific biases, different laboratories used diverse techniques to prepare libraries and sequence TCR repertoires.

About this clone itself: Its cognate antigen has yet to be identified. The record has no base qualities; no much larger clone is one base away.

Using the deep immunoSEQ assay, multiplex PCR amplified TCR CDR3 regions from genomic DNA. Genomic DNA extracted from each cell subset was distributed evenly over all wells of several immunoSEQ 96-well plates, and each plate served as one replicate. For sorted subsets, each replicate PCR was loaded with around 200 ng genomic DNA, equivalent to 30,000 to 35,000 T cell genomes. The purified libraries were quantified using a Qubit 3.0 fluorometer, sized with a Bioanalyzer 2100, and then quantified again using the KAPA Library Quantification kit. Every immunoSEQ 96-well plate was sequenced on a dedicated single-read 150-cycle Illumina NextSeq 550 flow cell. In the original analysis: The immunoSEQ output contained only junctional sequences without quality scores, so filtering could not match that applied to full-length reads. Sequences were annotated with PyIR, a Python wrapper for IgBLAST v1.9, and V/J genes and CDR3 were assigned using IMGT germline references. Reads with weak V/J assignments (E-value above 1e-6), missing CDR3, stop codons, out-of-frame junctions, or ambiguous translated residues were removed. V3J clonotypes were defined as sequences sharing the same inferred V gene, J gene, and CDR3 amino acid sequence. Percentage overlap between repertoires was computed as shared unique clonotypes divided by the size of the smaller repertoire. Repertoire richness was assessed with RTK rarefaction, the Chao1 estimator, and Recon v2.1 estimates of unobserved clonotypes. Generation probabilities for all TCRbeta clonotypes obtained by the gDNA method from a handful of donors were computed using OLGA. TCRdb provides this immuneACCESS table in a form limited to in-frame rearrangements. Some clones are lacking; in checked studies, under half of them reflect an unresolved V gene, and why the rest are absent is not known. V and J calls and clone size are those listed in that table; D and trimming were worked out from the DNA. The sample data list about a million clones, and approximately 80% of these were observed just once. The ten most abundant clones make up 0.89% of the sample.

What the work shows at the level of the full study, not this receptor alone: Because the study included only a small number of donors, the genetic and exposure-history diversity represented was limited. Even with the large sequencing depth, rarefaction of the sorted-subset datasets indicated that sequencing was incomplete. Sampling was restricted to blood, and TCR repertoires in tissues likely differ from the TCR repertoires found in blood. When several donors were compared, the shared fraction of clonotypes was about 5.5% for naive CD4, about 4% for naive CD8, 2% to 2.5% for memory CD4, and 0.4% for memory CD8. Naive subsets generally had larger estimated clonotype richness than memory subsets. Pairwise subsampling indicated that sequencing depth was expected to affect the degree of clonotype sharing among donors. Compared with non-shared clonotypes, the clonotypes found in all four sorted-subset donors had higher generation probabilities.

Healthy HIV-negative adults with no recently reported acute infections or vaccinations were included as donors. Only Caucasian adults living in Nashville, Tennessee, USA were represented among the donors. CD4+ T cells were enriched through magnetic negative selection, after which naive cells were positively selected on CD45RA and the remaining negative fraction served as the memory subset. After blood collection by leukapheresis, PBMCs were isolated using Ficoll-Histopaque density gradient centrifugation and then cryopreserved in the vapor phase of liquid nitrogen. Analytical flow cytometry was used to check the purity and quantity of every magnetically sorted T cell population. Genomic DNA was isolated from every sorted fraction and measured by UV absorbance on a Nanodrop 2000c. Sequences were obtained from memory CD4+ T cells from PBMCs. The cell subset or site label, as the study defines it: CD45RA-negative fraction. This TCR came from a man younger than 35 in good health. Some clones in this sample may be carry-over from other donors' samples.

CDR3 sequence: CASSRGQGTYNEQFF. The nucleotides are TGTGCCAGCTCACGGGGACAGGGTACCTACAATGAGCAGTTCTTC. In this chain, TRBV18 is recombined with TRBJ2-1; TRBD1 agrees with 9 junctional bases. The germline V end is reduced by 4 bases and the J end by 2 bases; junction bases left unmatched: 3. Measured from the cysteine to the phenylalanine, the CDR3 is 15 residues long. Only the CDR3 part of the read is kept: 45 bases, read in frame from the first base. Based on the germline V gene, the CDR1 and CDR2 sequences are KGHSH and LQKENI.